Following are 20 T cell receptor beta chains from one sample sequenced in a study of TIL therapy for anti-PD-1-resistant metastatic lung cancer. Time point meaning: pre-treatment sample, taken before nivolumab and TIL therapy. The immunoSEQ assay was v3. Generated by immunoSEQ multiplex PCR, the TCRdb table keeps only in-frame clones and is missing some. The top ten clones hold over 6.5% of a sample with more than 55,000 clones, about 69% of them seen once. The specimen was blood, collected at baseline. The source of these receptors is a person between 30 and 80 years old with non-small cell lung cancer.

This clone was seen a few times. This chain uses TRBV27 with TRBJ2-1; tentative D call: TRBD2 (7 bases). V gave up 0 bases and J gave up 8 bases, with 11 bases separating them. CDR3 length equals 14 residues. CDR1 and CDR2 from the germline V gene are MNHEY and SMNVEV (reference sequence). The CDR3 reads CASSLSGGGDEQFF. CDR3 DNA: TGTGCCAGCAGTTTATCAGGGGGGGGAGATGAGCAGTTCTTC.

This rearrangement joins TRBV28 to TRBJ1-5; no firm D call. Germline lookup yields CDR1 MDHEN and CDR2 SYDVKM. V lost 3 bases to trimming and J lost 4 bases, with 13 bases between them. The CDR3 is 15 residues long. The CDR3 loop is CASSFASGINQPQHF. CDR3 coding DNA: TGTGCCAGCAGTTTTGCGTCGGGTATTAATCAGCCCCAGCATTTT.

This clone was recorded a few times. This sequence joins TRBV6-1 and TRBJ2-2, with TRBD1 identical over 7 bases. The V gene's germline CDR1 is MNHNS and CDR2 SASEGT. V dropped 5 bases and J dropped 3; count of bases not matched to a gene: 6. CDR3 length: 15 amino acids. The CDR3 DNA is TGTGCCAGCAGTATAAACAGGGGCGACACCGGGGAGCTGTTTTTT. As protein: CASSINRGDTGELFF.

The chain carries TRBV29-1 and TRBJ1-2; D unclear. The CDR3 has 11 residues. Looked up from germline, CDR1 is SQVTM and CDR2 is ANQGSEA. The V gene lost 6 bases and the J gene lost 2 bases, with 7 bases spanning the gap. This chain's CDR3 is CSVQWNYGYTF. CDR3 DNA: TGCAGCGTCCAGTGGAACTATGGCTACACCTTC. The whole variable domain, remainder taken from reference TRBV29-1 and TRBJ1-2, is SAVISQKPSRDICQRGTSLTIQCQVDSQVTMMFWYRQQPGQSLTLIATANQGSEATYESGFVIDKFPISRPNLTFSTLTVSNMSPEDSSIYLCSVQWNYGYTFGSGTRLTVV.

CDR3 loop: CSGGQGSDTQYF. The CDR3 region has the DNA TGCAGCGGGGGACAGGGTTCAGATACGCAGTATTTT. The chain is built from TRBV29-1 and TRBJ2-3; TRBD1 agrees at 9 bases. The CDR3 is 12 amino acids. Germline V gene lookup returns CDR1 SQVTM and CDR2 ANQGSEA. V lost 7 bases and J lost 4; bases outside the gene matches: 3.

This clone has a handful of counts. This chain links TRBV5-4 with TRBJ2-7; the D gene is possibly TRBD1 (6 bases). Deletions cut 2 bases from V and 2 bases from J, with 11 bases between. CDR3 length: 14 amino acids. The V gene's germline CDR1 is SGHNT and CDR2 YYREEE (reference sequence). CDR3 sequence reads: CASSFDRRTYEQYF. The DNA for the CDR3 is TGTGCCAGCAGCTTTGACAGGCGAACCTACGAGCAGTACTTC.

This clone occurred a few times. The chain links TRBV7-9 to TRBJ1-2, with D maybe TRBD1 (6 bases). CDR3 length: 17 residues. Between the trimmed V and J ends, which lost 5 bases and 3 bases, there was a span of 22 bases. CDR1 SEHNR and CDR2 FQNEAQ come from the germline V gene (reference sequence). The CDR3 reads CASSQESQGPSYYGYTF. In nucleotides, the CDR3 is TGTGCCAGCAGCCAGGAAAGCCAGGGGCCCTCTTACTATGGCTACACCTTC.

In its sample, this clone was seen a few times. The CDR3 DNA is TGTGCCAGCAGCCCGGCCACCTACTCCTACGAGCAGTACTTC. This gives the protein CASSPATYSYEQYF. The chain couples TRBV11-2 to TRBJ2-7; D unresolved. CDR3 length: 14 amino acids. Germline values: CDR1 SGHAT, CDR2 FQNNGV. V lost 5 bases, J lost 0 bases, and 11 bases lay in between.

J is TRBJ2-3 and V is TRBV9, with a possible D match to TRBD2 (5 bases). This CDR3 region has 15 residues. V was trimmed by 2 bases and J by 1 base, leaving 11 bases between them. Germline-derived CDR1 and CDR2 are SGDLS and YYNGEE. Written as DNA, the CDR3 is TGTGCCAGCAGCGTGAGGAGTAGCGGCACAGATACGCAGTATTTT. Its translation is CASSVRSSGTDTQYF.

The chain employs TRBV6-6 and TRBJ2-5, with D perhaps TRBD2 (5 bases). The CDR3 extends over 15 amino acids. Trimming pared 0 bases from V and 2 bases from J, leaving 10 bases between. Germline CDR1 and CDR2: MNHNY and SVGAGI (reference sequence). The DNA of the CDR3 is TGTGCCAGCAGTTACTCCGGACGGAGGCAAGAGACCCAGTACTTC. Encoded protein: CASSYSGRRQETQYF.

This clone was detected once. V gene TRBV5-1 combines with J gene TRBJ2-1; D may be TRBD2 (6 bases). Germline V gene lookup returns CDR1 SGHRS and CDR2 YFSETQ. Trimming removed 4 bases at V and 8 bases at J, with 13 bases between. The CDR3 runs 13 residues. The CDR3 region is CASSRGGYDEQFF. The DNA of the CDR3 is TGCGCCAGCAGCCGGGGAGGATACGATGAGCAGTTCTTC.

V usage is TRBV30 and J usage is TRBJ2-7, with D perhaps TRBD1 (6 bases). Trimming left V 5 bases short and J 4 bases short, with 15 bases between. Germline V gene data show CDR1 as GTSNPN and CDR2 as SVGIG (reference sequence). The CDR3 extends over 13 amino acids. CDR3 residues: CAWSPGQGYEQYF. CDR3 DNA sequence: TGTGCCTGGTCGCCGGGACAAGGGTACGAGCAGTACTTC. Supplemented by reference TRBV30 and TRBJ2-7, the full variable domain reads SQTIHQWPATLVQPVGSPLSLECTVEGTSNPNLYWYRQAAGRGLQLLFYSVGIGQISSEVPQNLSASRPQDRQFILSSKKLLLSDSGFYLCAWSPGQGYEQYFGPGTRLTVT.

This clone occurred a few times. V is TRBV6-1 and J is TRBJ2-7; 7 bases are a match to TRBD1. The germline CDR1 and CDR2 sequences are MNHNS and SASEGT. The CDR3 runs 15 residues. The junction had 11 bases not matched to a gene; V was cut back by 6 bases and J by 3 bases. DNA of the CDR3: TGTGCCAGCAGCGACCGGGACAGTCTCCGCTACGAGCAGTACTTC. As protein: CASSDRDSLRYEQYF.

The rearrangement joins TRBV4-2 to TRBJ1-2; no clear D. The germline V gene encodes CDR1 LGHNA and CDR2 YNFKEQ. The V end lost 1 base, the J end lost 5 bases, and 11 bases lay between the germline ends. The CDR3 consists of 14 residues. CDR3 region: CASSQAPEGYGYTF. Here the CDR3 DNA reads TGTGCCAGCAGCCAAGCTCCGGAGGGTTATGGCTACACCTTC.

This clone was counted between two and nine times. The chain couples TRBV6-5 to TRBJ1-6; tentative D call: TRBD1 (6 bases). V was cut by 4 bases and J by 6 bases, with 16 bases left in between. Germline V gene lookup returns CDR1 MNHEY and CDR2 SVGAGI. This CDR3 contains 16 residues. In DNA form, the CDR3 reads TGTGCCAGCAGTTCCCATACCGGGACACTTAATTCACCCCTCCACTTT. This sequence encodes CASSSHTGTLNSPLHF.

The chain links TRBV5-1 to TRBJ2-2; D is possibly TRBD2 (5 bases). Trimming took off 0 bases at V and 4 bases at J, with 10 bases between the two ends. The CDR3 loop spans 15 amino acids. CDR1 is SGHRS and CDR2 is YFSETQ in the germline V gene. CDR3 loop: CASSLVGVGTGELFF. CDR3 DNA sequence: TGCGCCAGCAGCTTGGTGGGAGTAGGCACCGGGGAGCTGTTTTTT.

The chain joins TRBV5-1 to TRBJ2-3, with 7 bases aligning to TRBD2. The CDR3 spans 16 residues. Germline V lookup: CDR1 SGHRS, CDR2 YFSETQ. J was trimmed by 0 bases and V by 0 bases; bases with no gene match: 4. As DNA, the CDR3 is TGCGCCAGCAGCTTGGTCCCGGGACTAAGCACAGATACGCAGTATTTT. Translation: CASSLVPGLSTDTQYF.

There are a few counts of this clone. The chain combines TRBV4-1 with TRBJ2-7; D might be TRBD1 (5 bases). The V gene's germline CDR1 is MGHRA and CDR2 YSYEKL. The CDR3 extends over 16 amino acids. The V end lost 4 bases, the J end lost 0 bases, and 16 bases lay between the germline ends. CDR3 nucleotides: TGCGCCAGCAGCCCACGGATTTCGACAGACTCCTACGAGCAGTACTTC. Protein product: CASSPRISTDSYEQYF.

In this sample, this clone turned up a few times. The chain recombines TRBV9 with TRBJ1-3; D may be TRBD1 (6 bases). CDR3 length: 15 residues. From germline, CDR1 is SGDLS and CDR2 YYNGEE. V lost 7 bases and J lost 3, with 17 bases in between. Here the CDR3 DNA reads TGTGCCAGCTCCCGACAGGCGGGGCGTGGAAACACCATATATTTT. Translated: CASSRQAGRGNTIYF.

The chain links TRBV7-8 to TRBJ2-1; D is possibly TRBD2 (5 bases). Germline CDR1 and CDR2: SGHVS and FQNEAQ. Deletions cut 4 bases from V and 12 bases from J, with 16 bases between. The CDR3 is 13 amino acids. The chain's CDR3 is CASSSGNLRAQFF. CDR3 sequence (DNA): TGTGCCAGCAGCTCCGGGAACCTAAGGGCGCAGTTCTTC.